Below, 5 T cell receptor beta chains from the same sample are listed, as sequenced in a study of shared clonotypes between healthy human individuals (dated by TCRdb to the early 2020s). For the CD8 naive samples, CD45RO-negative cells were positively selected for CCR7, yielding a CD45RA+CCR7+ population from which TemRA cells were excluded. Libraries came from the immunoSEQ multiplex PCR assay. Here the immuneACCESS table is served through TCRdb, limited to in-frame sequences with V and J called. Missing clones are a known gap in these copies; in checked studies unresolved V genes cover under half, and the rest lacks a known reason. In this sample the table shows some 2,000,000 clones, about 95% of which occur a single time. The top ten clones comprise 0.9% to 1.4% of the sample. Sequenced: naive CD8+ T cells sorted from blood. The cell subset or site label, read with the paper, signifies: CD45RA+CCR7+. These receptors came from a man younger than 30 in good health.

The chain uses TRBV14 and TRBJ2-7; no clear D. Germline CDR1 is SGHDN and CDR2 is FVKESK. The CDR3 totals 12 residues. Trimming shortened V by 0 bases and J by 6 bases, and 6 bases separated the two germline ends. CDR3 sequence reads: CASSQDRAEQYF. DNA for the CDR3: TGTGCCAGCAGCCAAGATCGGGCCGAGCAGTACTTC.

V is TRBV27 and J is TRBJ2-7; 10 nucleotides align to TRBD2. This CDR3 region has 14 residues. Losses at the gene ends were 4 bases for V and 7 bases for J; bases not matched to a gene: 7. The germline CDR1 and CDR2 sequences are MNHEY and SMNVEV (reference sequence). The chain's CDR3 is CASSSSGGGFEQYF. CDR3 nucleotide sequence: TGTGCCAGCAGTTCTAGCGGGGGAGGATTTGAGCAGTACTTC.

The CDR3 nucleotides read TGTGCCAGCATCCCGGGACAGCGCTCCTACGAGCAGTACTTC. Translating it yields CASIPGQRSYEQYF. The chain has TRBV2 and TRBJ2-7, with TRBD1 matching over 7 bases. Germline values: CDR1 SNHLY, CDR2 FYNNEI. V shed 7 bases, J shed 0 bases, and the junction held 6 bases outside the gene matches. The CDR3 length is 14 residues.

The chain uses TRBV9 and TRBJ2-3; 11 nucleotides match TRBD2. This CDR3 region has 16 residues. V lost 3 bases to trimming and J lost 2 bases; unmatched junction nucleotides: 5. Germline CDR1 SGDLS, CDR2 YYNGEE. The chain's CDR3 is CASSEGLAAFTDTQYF. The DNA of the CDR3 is TGTGCCAGCAGCGAGGGACTAGCGGCTTTCACAGATACGCAGTATTTT.

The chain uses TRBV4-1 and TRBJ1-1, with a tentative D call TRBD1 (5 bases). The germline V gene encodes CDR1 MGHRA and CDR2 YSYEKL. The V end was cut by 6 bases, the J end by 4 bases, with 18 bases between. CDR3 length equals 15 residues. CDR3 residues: CASRPGAAGSTEAFF. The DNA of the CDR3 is TGCGCCAGCAGGCCTGGGGCCGCCGGGAGCACTGAAGCTTTCTTT.